One sample yielded the 5 T cell receptor beta chains listed below, sequenced in a study of shared clonotypes between healthy human individuals. Sequencing was performed with immunoSEQ multiplex PCR; in TCRdb, only in-frame clones are kept and a portion is missing. The top ten hold roughly 1.7% of the sample, which has around 2.1 million clones, more than 85% seen once. Naive CD8 cells, CD45RO-negative and positively selected for CCR7, excluded terminally differentiated effector memory CD45RA+ cells. What was sequenced was naive CD8+ T cells from PBMCs. These receptors all stem from a man aged 18-30 years in good health. Some clones in this sample may be carry-over from other donors' samples.

The genes are TRBV4-1 and TRBJ2-7; D call uncertain. CDR1 is MGHRA, CDR2 YSYEKL, per germline. V dropped 2 bases and J dropped 2 bases, with 7 bases sitting between them. CDR3 size: 13 residues. CDR3 in DNA: TGCGCCAGCAGCCAAACGGATGCCTACGAGCAGTACTTC. Translation gives CASSQTDAYEQYF.

The chain has TRBV15 and TRBJ2-4; 12 nucleotides align to TRBD2. Unmatched junction bases numbered 8, after V lost 5 bases and J lost 6 bases. Per germline, CDR1 LNHNV and CDR2 YYDKDF (reference sequence). The CDR3 has 16 amino acids. CDR3 region: CATSQVLAGGLNIQYF. The CDR3, as DNA: TGTGCCACCAGCCAGGTTCTAGCGGGAGGGCTAAACATTCAGTACTTC.

The chain employs TRBV2 and TRBJ2-1, with 7 nucleotides matching TRBD1. The CDR3 covers 15 residues. CDR1 is SNHLY, CDR2 FYNNEI, per germline. With V trimmed by 9 bases and J by 4 bases, 12 bases remained unmatched. CDR3 sequence reads: CARSVRDRPYNEQFF. In nucleotides, the CDR3 is TGTGCCAGGTCGGTTCGGGACAGACCTTACAATGAGCAGTTCTTC. Complete variable domain (other parts from reference TRBV2 and TRBJ2-1): EPEVTQTPSHQVTQMGQEVILRCVPISNHLYFYWYRQILGQKVEFLVSFYNNEISEKSEIFDDQFSVERPDGSNFTLKIRSTKLEDSAMYFCARSVRDRPYNEQFFGPGTRLTVL.

The chain is built from TRBV11-2 and TRBJ2-7; 7 positions agree with TRBD2. V lost 2 bases and J lost 5; bases outside the gene matches: 3. The germline V gene encodes CDR1 SGHAT and CDR2 FQNNGV. CDR3 length: 13 residues. The CDR3 bases are TGTGCCAGCAGCTTACTTGCGGGAGACGAGCAGTACTTC. It yields the protein CASSLLAGDEQYF.

The chain recombines TRBV19 with TRBJ2-7; TRBD2 matches 7 bases. CDR1 and CDR2 from the germline V gene are LNHDA and SQIVND (reference sequence). The CDR3 totals 14 residues. V was clipped by 8 bases and J by 2 bases; unmatched bases: 9. The CDR3 reads CASSSTGRAYEQYF. Written as DNA, the CDR3 is TGTGCCAGTTCCTCTACGGGGAGGGCCTACGAGCAGTACTTC.